Following are 26 T cell receptor beta chains from one sample sequenced in a study of healthy donors' naive CD4 and CD8 T cells. TCR libraries were built from 500 to 600 ng of total RNA by linear amplification. TCRdb reprocessed the reads with MiXCR, giving one entry per CDR3 protein. The table includes some 190,000 distinct CDR3 sequences, around 80% detected once. Sequencing input: naive CD4+ and CD8+ T cells sorted from blood, pooled from several donors. Source of these receptors: a pool of human donors in good health; the sample pools cells from several healthy donors.

Here the CDR3 reads CASSFYVEGTSSGANVLTF. DNA for the CDR3: TGTGCCAGCAGTTTCTATGTCGAGGGGACGAGCTCTGGGGCCAACGTCCTGACTTTC. This sequence joins TRBV27 and TRBJ2-6; D might be TRBD1 or TRBD2, each matching 5 bases. The V gene lost 3 bases and the J gene lost 0 bases, with 18 bases spanning the gap. This CDR3 is built from 19 residues. Germline-derived CDR1 and CDR2 are MNHEY and SMNVEV (reference sequence).

Points on this clonotype: At one end the junction does not follow the germline gene, possibly because of a read error. The chain employs TRBV19 and TRBJ1-2, with D possibly TRBD1 on 5 matching bases. This CDR3 contains 17 residues. Per the germline V gene, CDR1 is LNHDA and CDR2 is SQIVND (reference sequence). The CDR3 reads CASSIVIRDPQKYGYTF. For the CDR3, the DNA is TGTGCCAGCAGTATAGTGATAAGGGACCCGCAGAAATATGGCTACACCTTC.

This clonotype was seen more than once but under ten times. The chain couples TRBV15 to TRBJ2-1, with TRBD2 matching 7 bases. V was clipped by 3 bases and J by 4 bases; unmatched bases: 6. Per germline, CDR1 LNHNV and CDR2 YYDKDF (reference sequence). The CDR3 consists of 15 residues. CDR3 amino acids: CATSSSLAEYNEQFF. Here the CDR3 DNA reads TGTGCCACCAGCAGCAGCCTAGCGGAGTACAATGAGCAGTTCTTC.

This sequence joins TRBV15 and TRBJ2-1, with D possibly matching TRBD1 (6 bases). Germline CDR1 reads LNHNV; CDR2 reads YYDKDF (reference sequence). The CDR3 runs to 17 residues. V was shortened by 0 bases and J by 13 bases, with 25 bases between the two germline ends. This chain's CDR3 is CATSRDGGFNRASSQFF. CDR3 in DNA: TGTGCCACCAGCAGAGATGGAGGCTTTAACAGGGCATCGAGTCAGTTCTTC.

The chain is built from TRBV2 and TRBJ2-5, with a weak D call TRBD1 (5 bases). Between the trimmed V and J ends, which lost 0 bases and 2 bases, there was a span of 13 bases. The CDR3 is 16 residues long. Per germline, CDR1 SNHLY and CDR2 FYNNEI. The CDR3 region has the DNA TGTGCCAGCAGTGAAGCGCTAGGGGCGGCACAAGAGACCCAGTACTTC. Protein: CASSEALGAAQETQYF.

The CDR3 region is CASSLGDQPQHF. The CDR3 DNA reads TGTGCCAGCAGCTTGGGGGATCAGCCCCAGCATTTT. This rearrangement joins TRBV5-6 to TRBJ1-5, with D hard to call. Per the germline V gene, CDR1 is SGHDT and CDR2 is YYEEEE. The CDR3 is 12 amino acids. Trimming took off 0 bases at V and 5 bases at J, with 3 bases between the two ends.

This clonotype was seen a handful of times. J is TRBJ1-2 and V is TRBV29-1, with 8 bases fitting TRBD1. The germline gives CDR1 SQVTM, CDR2 ANQGSEA. The length of the CDR3 is 11 residues. V gave up 6 bases and J gave up 12 bases; unmatched junction bases: 9. The CDR3 here is CSVGQGDGDTF. DNA for the CDR3: TGCAGCGTCGGACAGGGTGATGGGGACACCTTC.

The chain recombines TRBV5-5 with TRBJ1-5, with D unclear. Per the germline V gene, CDR1 is SGHKS and CDR2 is YYEKEE (reference sequence). Trimming removed 0 bases from V and 1 base from J, with 5 bases in between. The CDR3 sequence is 14 residues long. Here the CDR3 DNA reads TGTGCCAGCAGCTTGGACTTAAGCAATCAGCCCCAGCATTTT. Protein product: CASSLDLSNQPQHF.

The chain recombines TRBV6-2 or TRBV6-3 with TRBJ2-2; TRBD2 agrees at 8 bases. Germline V gene lookup returns CDR1 MNHEY and CDR2 SVGEGT. J lost 5 bases, V lost 5 bases, and 7 bases had no gene match. The CDR3 spans 15 residues. The CDR3 DNA reads as TGTGCCAGCAGTCAGAGCGGGAGATGGACCGGGGAGCTGTTTTTT. Translation gives CASSQSGRWTGELFF.

The chain recombines TRBV29-1 with TRBJ1-2; D unresolved. CDR1 and CDR2 (germline): SQVTM, ANQGSEA. This CDR3 has 14 amino acids. Trimming removed 4 bases at V and 8 bases at J, with 20 bases between. The CDR3 region has the DNA TGCAGCGTTGCTAAAGATCGACTCCTCGGCGGCTACACCTTC. Translating it yields CSVAKDRLLGGYTF.

This chain uses TRBV7-8 with TRBJ2-3; D call uncertain. Between the trimmed V and J ends, which lost 2 bases and 5 bases, there was a span of 11 bases. CDR1 SGHVS and CDR2 FQNEAQ come from the germline V gene. The CDR3 is 14 residues long. Here the CDR3 reads CASSLKQLRDTQYF. CDR3 sequence (DNA): TGTGCCAGCAGCTTAAAACAGCTACGAGATACGCAGTATTTT.

Concerning this clonotype: At one boundary the junction diverges from the germline segment, which might be a read error. The V call is TRBV29-1, the J call TRBJ2-7; TRBD1 is a possible D gene (5 bases). This CDR3 is 13 amino acids long. Germline V CDR1 and CDR2: SQVTM, ANQGSEA. The CDR3, as DNA: TGCAGCGTCGAAGACAGCTTGTCCTACGAGCAGTACTTC. It specifies CSVEDSLSYEQYF.

The chain is built from TRBV15 and TRBJ2-5; D not certain. CDR1 and CDR2 (germline): LNHNV, YYDKDF (reference sequence). The ends were cut back, 4 bases at V and 4 bases at J, with 4 bases in the middle. This CDR3 has 11 amino acids. In DNA, the CDR3 is TGTGCCACCAGCAAGGGAGAGACCCAGTACTTC. Translation: CATSKGETQYF.

The chain recombines TRBV6-2 or TRBV6-3 with TRBJ2-7, with TRBD2 matching 8 bases. V was clipped by 5 bases and J by 5 bases; unmatched bases: 11. The length of the CDR3 is 15 residues. Germline CDR1 and CDR2: MNHEY and SVGEGT. DNA of the CDR3: TGTGCCAGCAGTGCTCCCCGAGCGGGAGATAACGAGCAGTACTTC. This translates into CASSAPRAGDNEQYF.

The chain's CDR3 is CSVVSRGRLFSGYTF. Written as DNA, the CDR3 is TGCAGCGTTGTTTCGAGGGGTCGCCTATTCTCTGGCTACACCTTC. This chain joins TRBV29-1 and TRBJ1-2, with D possibly matching TRBD1 (5 bases). The CDR3 covers 15 residues. Germline CDR1 is SQVTM and CDR2 is ANQGSEA. Deletions cut 4 bases from V and 7 bases from J, with 22 bases between.

This chain joins TRBV6-6 and TRBJ2-1; D remains unclear. Germline loops: CDR1 MNHNY, CDR2 SVGAGI (reference sequence). There are 13 residues in the CDR3. With 5 bases removed from V and 7 bases from J, the gap between germline ends came to 12 bases. The CDR3 loop reads CASSAHTENEQFF. CDR3 DNA: TGTGCCAGCAGTGCACACACAGAGAATGAGCAGTTCTTC.

This clonotype occurred a few times. The V and J genes are TRBV19 and TRBJ2-1; 7 bases are shared with TRBD1. The junction had 11 bases not matched to a gene; V was cut back by 3 bases and J by 3 bases. Germline assignment: CDR1 LNHDA and CDR2 SQIVND (reference sequence). The CDR3 is 17 amino acids. This chain's CDR3 is CASSIGQGEHDYNEQFF. The CDR3 DNA sequence: TGTGCCAGTAGTATCGGGCAGGGGGAACACGACTACAATGAGCAGTTCTTC.

The V and J genes are TRBV29-1 and TRBJ1-3; maybe TRBD1 (5 bases). CDR3 length equals 11 residues. Germline values: CDR1 SQVTM, CDR2 ANQGSEA. Trimming removed 3 bases at V and 6 bases at J, with 6 bases between. CDR3 DNA: TGCAGCGTTGACAGGGCAAACACCATATATTTT. Its translation: CSVDRANTIYF.

This clonotype was counted a single time. The V and J genes are TRBV29-1 and TRBJ2-5; D is unclear. The V end was cut by 2 bases, the J end by 5 bases, with 9 bases between. CDR3 size: 12 residues. Germline lookup yields CDR1 SQVTM and CDR2 ANQGSEA. The CDR3 region has the DNA TGCAGCGTTGAAACGGGTTGGGAGACCCAGTACTTC. This gives the protein CSVETGWETQYF.

V gene TRBV6-5 combines with J gene TRBJ2-7; 10 bases fit TRBD1. In germline, CDR1 is MNHEY, CDR2 SVGAGI. This CDR3 region has 15 residues. The V and J ends lost 2 bases and 6 bases, in that order; junction bases with no gene match: 7. CDR3 protein: CASSYLGQGRGEQYF. CDR3 sequence (DNA): TGTGCCAGCAGTTACCTGGGACAGGGGCGCGGCGAGCAGTACTTC.

The chain combines TRBV29-1 with TRBJ2-1; weak D call: TRBD2 (5 bases). The CDR3 totals 14 residues. Per germline, CDR1 SQVTM and CDR2 ANQGSEA. V shed 3 bases and J shed 7 bases, with 16 bases lying between them. CDR3 sequence reads: CSVEGGAGANEQFF. Here the CDR3 DNA reads TGCAGCGTTGAGGGCGGTGCGGGCGCGAATGAGCAGTTCTTC.

This clonotype was seen only a few times. The chain recombines TRBV6-1 with TRBJ2-1, with 9 bases matching TRBD2. The CDR3 has 16 amino acids. The germline V gene encodes CDR1 MNHNS and CDR2 SASEGT. The V segment lost 4 bases and the J segment 5 bases; nucleotides outside the gene matches: 9. CDR3 amino acids: CASSGSSGGINNEQFF. CDR3 DNA: TGTGCCAGCAGTGGTAGCAGCGGGGGGATCAACAATGAGCAGTTCTTC.

The chain employs TRBV29-1 and TRBJ1-5, with unresolved D. V was shortened by 4 bases and J by 3 bases, with 16 bases between the two germline ends. Germline loops: CDR1 SQVTM, CDR2 ANQGSEA. The CDR3 length is 15 residues. The CDR3 DNA reads as TGCAGCGTTGCTTCATCGTCGGGAGTCAATCAGCCCCAGCATTTT. Translated: CSVASSSGVNQPQHF.

This chain uses TRBV29-1 with TRBJ2-1, with TRBD2 identical over 9 bases. The CDR3 totals 18 residues. The V gene's germline CDR1 is SQVTM and CDR2 ANQGSEA. Trimming removed 4 bases from V and 0 bases from J; junction bases left unmatched: 13. CDR3 in amino acids: CSVGVGRTSASSYNEQFF. CDR3 DNA sequence: TGCAGCGTTGGGGTTGGCAGGACTAGCGCGAGCTCCTACAATGAGCAGTTCTTC.

The chain joins TRBV5-5 to TRBJ2-7; D is unclear. V dropped 4 bases and J dropped 2 bases, with 10 bases sitting between them. Per germline, CDR1 SGHKS and CDR2 YYEKEE (reference sequence). The CDR3 consists of 13 residues. The CDR3 is CASSPELTYEQYF. CDR3 nucleotide sequence: TGTGCCAGCAGCCCGGAGCTAACCTACGAGCAGTACTTC.

The rearrangement links TRBV20-1 to TRBJ2-7; 12 bases are a match to TRBD1. V trimming: 0 bases; J trimming: 4 bases; junction bases outside the gene matches: 4. This CDR3 is built from 15 residues. Germline V gene sequence: CDR1 DFQATT, CDR2 SNEGSKA (reference sequence). CDR3 in amino acids: CSARDGTGGKYEQYF. Written as DNA, the CDR3 is TGCAGTGCTAGAGATGGGACAGGGGGCAAATACGAGCAGTACTTC.